Listed below are T cell receptor beta chains from one sample, sequenced in a study of blood T cells in healthy people across ages. TCRdb ran MiXCR on the 5' RACE reads and lists one entry per CDR3 protein. The sample includes about 1.6 million distinct CDR3 sequences, 34% of them seen just once. Sequenced sample: blood. These receptors were obtained from a woman in her 30s in good health. Both conserved end residues are part of each CDR3. A D gene is named only where the DNA matches it firmly. Size values are once, few and many counts, or a class for expanded clones, and some rows have none.

d_call	clone_size	v_call	j_call	cdr3_aa	cdr3_nt
TRBD1	few	TRBV20-1	TRBJ1-1	CSADRDRENTEAFF	TGCAGTGCAGACCGGGACAGGGAGAACACTGAAGCTTTCTTT
TRBD2	few	TRBV9	TRBJ2-3	CASSVGNGGLTDTQYF	TGTGCCAGCAGCGTAGGGAACGGGGGGTTGACAGATACGCAGTATTTT
-	-	TRBV6-1	TRBJ1-4	CASRPDWGTNEKLFF	TGTGCCAGCAGGCCTGACTGGGGAACTAATGAAAAACTGTTTTTT
-	many	TRBV6-6	TRBJ2-7	CASRDGPSYEQYF	TGTGCCAGCAGAGACGGACCTTCGTACGAGCAGTACTTC
-	few	TRBV9	TRBJ2-7	CASSARGSEQYF	TGTGCCAGCAGCGCCCGAGGTAGCGAGCAGTACTTC
TRBD1	-	TRBV3-1	TRBJ1-2	CASSQQDRVNYGYTF	TGTGCCAGCAGCCAGCAAGACAGGGTGAACTATGGCTACACCTTC
-	few	TRBV6-2/TRBV6-3	TRBJ1-5	CASSYSAVPLSNQPQHF	TGTGCCAGCAGTTACTCCGCAGTCCCGCTCAGCAATCAGCCCCAGCATTTT
-	few	TRBV7-9	TRBJ2-1	CASSYVGQSYNEQFF	TGTGCCAGCAGCTACGTCGGCCAGTCCTACAATGAGCAGTTCTTC
TRBD2	few	TRBV11-2	TRBJ2-3	CASSSRGASGSTDTQYF	TGTGCCAGCAGCTCTAGAGGCGCTAGCGGGAGTACAGATACGCAGTATTTT
-	-	TRBV11-2	TRBJ2-7	CASSFAWQDEQYF	TGTGCCAGCAGCTTCGCTTGGCAAGACGAGCAGTACTTC
-	few	TRBV5-5	TRBJ2-3	CASSPLASRTDTQYF	TGTGCCAGCAGCCCACTGGCGTCTCGGACAGATACGCAGTATTTT
-	-	TRBV6-6	TRBJ1-2	CASSYALLNGYTF	TGTGCCAGCAGTTACGCCCTCCTAAATGGCTACACCTTC
-	-	TRBV2	TRBJ2-1	CASSDGRNNEQFF	TGTGCCAGCAGTGACGGACGGAACAATGAGCAGTTCTTC
-	few	TRBV12-3/TRBV12-4	TRBJ1-2	CASSFTEYGYTF	TGTGCCAGCAGTTTTACCGAGTATGGCTACACCTTC
-	-	TRBV30	TRBJ2-3	CAWSVVRGTQYF	TGTGCCTGGAGTGTTGTGCGGGGTACGCAGTATTTT
-	few	TRBV12-3/TRBV12-4	TRBJ1-5	CASSFGRRGQRNQPQHF	TGTGCCAGCAGTTTCGGGAGGCGCGGGCAGAGGAATCAGCCCCAGCATTTT
TRBD1	few	TRBV28	TRBJ2-7	CASSPGQVLYEQYF	TGTGCCAGCAGTCCGGGACAGGTGCTTTACGAGCAGTACTTC